This TCR beta chain was identified during a study of T cell changes during pregnancy in multiple sclerosis. Generated by immunoSEQ multiplex PCR, the TCRdb table keeps only in-frame clones and is missing some. The sample has some 90,000 clones, under 95% seen once. From germline, CDR1 is SNHLY and CDR2 FYNNEI. V lost 6 bases and J lost 7; bases outside the gene matches: 7. This CDR3 region has 16 residues. The sample here was peripheral blood, taken in the first trimester of pregnancy. The V gene is TRBV2, the J gene TRBJ2-1; 15 bases match TRBD2. This clonotype was obtained from a female donor with multiple sclerosis, enrolled in a pregnancy study. CDR3 sequence (DNA): TGTGCCAGCAGGGGGACTAGCGGGGGGTACAGGAATGAGCAGTTCTTC. Translating gives CASRGTSGGYRNEQFF.